These T cell receptor beta chains were read from a single sample in a study of blood T cell repertoires in COVID-19. Profiled with immunoSEQ multiplex PCR; TCRdb holds only in-frame clones, not every one. The sample records roughly 15,000 clones, around 73% being singletons. What was sequenced was peripheral blood. Every receptor here comes from a man in his 70s with acute or convalescent COVID-19. Each CDR3 is given with its conserved first and last residue. The D gene is left open where the match is weak. The size entry is marked missing in some rows and otherwise reads once, few, many or a size class.

d_call,j_call,clone_size,v_call,cdr3_aa,cdr3_nt
TRBD1,TRBJ2-5,-,TRBV19,CASSTTGGQYQETQYF,TGTGCCAGTAGCACCACAGGGGGCCAGTACCAAGAGACCCAGTACTTC
TRBD2,TRBJ2-3,-,TRBV6-1,CASSATAGGGTDTQYF,TGTGCCAGCAGTGCCACAGCGGGAGGAGGCACAGATACGCAGTATTTT
TRBD1,TRBJ2-2,-,TRBV4-3,CASSRDRGDGELFF,TGCGCCAGCAGCCGGGACAGGGGGGACGGGGAGCTGTTTTTT
TRBD2,TRBJ2-3,-,TRBV18,CASSPGTSVDTQYF,TGTGCCAGCTCACCGGGGACTAGCGTAGATACGCAGTATTTT
TRBD2,TRBJ2-7,-,TRBV6-2/TRBV6-3,CASSSYTLGRGSYEQYF,TGTGCCAGCAGTTCGTATACCCTAGGGCGGGGGTCCTACGAGCAGTACTTC
-,TRBJ1-1,-,TRBV7-6,CASRRGGRNTEAFF,TGTGCCAGCAGAAGGGGGGGGCGGAACACTGAAGCTTTCTTT
TRBD1,TRBJ2-2,-,TRBV6-5,CASSYEGGGDTGELFF,TGTGCCAGCAGTTACGAAGGGGGCGGTGACACCGGGGAGCTGTTTTTT
TRBD1,TRBJ2-1,-,TRBV7-9,CASRVGTAVNNEQFF,TGTGCCAGCAGAGTGGGGACAGCCGTTAACAATGAGCAGTTCTTC
TRBD1,TRBJ2-1,-,TRBV6-1,CASSVGYDRGKRDEQFF,TGTGCCAGCAGTGTTGGATATGACAGGGGCAAGAGGGATGAGCAGTTCTTC
TRBD1,TRBJ1-5,medium-sized,TRBV28,CASTWEGTGSQPQHF,TGTGCCAGCACCTGGGAGGGGACAGGGAGTCAGCCCCAGCATTTT
TRBD2,TRBJ2-7,-,TRBV6-5,CASSPRVAGYYEQYF,TGTGCCAGCAGCCCCCGGGTAGCGGGTTATTACGAGCAGTACTTC
TRBD1,TRBJ1-5,few,TRBV2,CASSEELTGYRGDQPQHF,TGTGCCAGCAGTGAAGAACTGACGGGGTACAGGGGTGATCAGCCCCAGCATTTT
TRBD2,TRBJ2-1,-,TRBV14,CASSRVAGGHNEQFF,TGTGCCAGCAGCCGAGTGGCGGGAGGGCACAATGAGCAGTTCTTC
TRBD1,TRBJ1-5,-,TRBV30,CAWSPGTAFNQPQHF,TGTGCCTGGAGTCCCGGGACAGCTTTTAATCAGCCCCAGCATTTT
-,TRBJ1-1,-,TRBV28,CASSPTYTEAFF,TGTGCCAGCAGTCCGACATACACTGAAGCTTTCTTT
-,TRBJ2-3,-,TRBV7-9,CASSLGGSDTQYF,TGTGCCAGCAGCTTAGGAGGATCAGATACGCAGTATTTT
-,TRBJ2-7,-,TRBV5-4,CASTLRGEQYF,TGTGCCAGCACTCTCAGGGGCGAGCAGTACTTC
TRBD1,TRBJ2-5,-,TRBV12-3/TRBV12-4,CASSWDRSETQYF,TGTGCCAGCAGTTGGGACAGGTCGGAGACCCAGTACTTC
TRBD1,TRBJ1-6,-,TRBV7-8,CASSLKQGINSPLHF,TGTGCCAGCAGCTTAAAACAGGGGATTAATTCACCCCTCCACTTT
TRBD1,TRBJ2-7,-,TRBV19,CASGTGLNEQYF,TGTGCCAGCGGGACAGGGCTCAACGAGCAGTACTTC
-,TRBJ1-5,-,TRBV12-5,CASGLYILPLARDNNQPQHF,TGTGCTAGTGGTCTGTACATACTCCCCCTCGCCCGGGACAACAATCAGCCCCAGCATTTT
-,TRBJ2-1,medium-sized,TRBV6-2/TRBV6-3,CASSRTGGFGNEQFF,TGTGCCAGCAGTCGGACAGGAGGGTTCGGCAATGAGCAGTTCTTC
TRBD2,TRBJ2-7,medium-sized,TRBV3-1/TRBV3-2,CASSLGRGYEQYF,TGTGCCAGCAGTCTTGGGAGGGGCTACGAGCAGTACTTC
-,TRBJ1-1,once,TRBV2,CASNPDRFEAFF,TGTGCCAGCAATCCGGACAGATTTGAAGCTTTCTTT
-,TRBJ1-5,-,TRBV7-2,CASSLVPGPGQPQHF,TGTGCCAGCAGCTTAGTCCCAGGTCCGGGGCAGCCCCAGCATTTT
-,TRBJ2-1,-,TRBV7-9,CASRTGVEYNEQFF,TGTGCCAGCAGAACGGGGGTGGAGTACAATGAGCAGTTCTTC
-,TRBJ2-7,-,TRBV27,CASSPAGPLASYEQYF,TGTGCCAGCAGTCCCGCAGGGCCTCTGGCTTCCTACGAGCAGTACTTC
TRBD1,TRBJ1-5,-,TRBV30,CAWSGQGNQPQHF,TGTGCCTGGTCTGGACAGGGGAATCAGCCCCAGCATTTT
TRBD2,TRBJ2-2,-,TRBV5-6,CASSSIGLAAGELFF,TGTGCCAGCAGCTCGATCGGACTAGCCGCCGGGGAGCTGTTTTTT
-,TRBJ2-3,once,TRBV23-1,CASSRPRGRRGTDTQYF,TGCGCCAGCAGTCGCCCCAGAGGTAGGAGGGGCACAGATACGCAGTATTTT
-,TRBJ2-3,-,TRBV10-3,CAISGGGSGTDTQYF,TGTGCCATCAGTGGTGGGGGGTCAGGCACAGATACGCAGTATTTT
TRBD1,TRBJ1-5,few,TRBV7-8,CASSHDRGQPQHF,TGTGCCAGCAGCCATGACAGGGGTCAGCCCCAGCATTTT